This record concerns one TCR beta chain sequence. The sample belongs to a study of blood T cell repertoires in COVID-19. Across the whole study: COVID-19 samples collected from the United States, Italy and Spain covered acute and convalescent phases. Sources were T cells, B-cell-depleted T cells, or PBMCs; the material itself was cDNA or gDNA.

CDR1 is GTSNPN, CDR2 SVGIG, per germline (reference sequence). V shed 5 bases and J shed 1 base, with 8 bases lying between them. The CDR3 loop spans 12 amino acids. Original processing methods: Cell counts per sample came from amplifying reference gene primers. Assay used: immunoSEQ multiplex PCR; TCRdb lists only in-frame clones, some missing. That table furnishes V, J and clone size, whereas the DNA furnished D and trimming. This table holds approximately 99,000 clones, 86% found once. The J gene is TRBJ1-1, the V gene TRBV30, with D hard to call. This sequence was found in a woman aged 55-69 years in a cohort sampled during active or convalescent COVID-19. The sequencing input was peripheral blood. The CDR3 here is CAWGPGNTEAFF. The DNA for the CDR3 is TGTGCCTGGGGCCCGGGGAACACTGAAGCTTTCTTT.